The 30 T cell receptor beta chains listed next were all sequenced from one sample in a study of neurological immune-mediated disorders. TCRdb recomputed calls from the 5' RACE reads with MiXCR, one row per CDR3 protein. This repertoire shows roughly 20,000 distinct CDR3 sequences, approximately 15% found once; its top ten account for less than 8.5%. The sample comprised CD8+ T cells from blood. These TCRs come from a young woman with multiple sclerosis.

This clonotype was counted at least ten times. The gene calls are TRBV5-5 and TRBJ1-4; D remains ambiguous. The V and J ends lost 4 bases and 7 bases respectively, with 8 bases between them. The CDR3 runs 12 residues. Germline V lookup: CDR1 SGHKS, CDR2 YYEKEE (reference sequence). CDR3 in DNA: TGTGCCAGCAGCCCTTATGCTGAAAAACTGTTTTTT. Translating it yields CASSPYAEKLFF.

This clonotype was recorded at least ten times. The rearrangement links TRBV5-6 to TRBJ1-2; the D is unclear. The CDR3 length is 15 residues. With 0 bases removed from V and 8 bases from J, the gap between germline ends came to 17 bases. Germline V gene lookup returns CDR1 SGHDT and CDR2 YYEEEE. CDR3 in amino acids: CASSLGPGIEAGYTF. DNA of the CDR3: TGTGCCAGCAGCTTGGGGCCGGGCATAGAGGCAGGCTACACCTTC.

The table lists this clonotype with many counts. The genes are TRBV3-1 and TRBJ2-1, with D hard to call. The CDR3 consists of 14 residues. V lost 1 base, J lost 6 bases, and 10 bases lay in between. CDR1 LGHDT and CDR2 YNNKEL come from the germline V gene (reference sequence). The CDR3 loop reads CASSQVLSINEQFF. The CDR3 nucleotides read TGTGCCAGCAGCCAAGTACTTAGCATCAATGAGCAGTTCTTC.

On this clonotype: The limits of the CDR3 on the DNA are not certain, so only TCRdb's listed CDR3 is given. The rearrangement joins TRBV28 to TRBJ2-2; TRBD1 reflects the table's D call only, with no check against the DNA. From its first to its last residue, the CDR3 has 23 amino acids. CDR1 is MDHEN and CDR2 is SYDVKM in the germline V gene. The CDR3 loop reads CASRPQGLGPEQYFGPGTGELFF.

This clonotype has ten or more counts. CDR3 nucleotides: TGCAGTGCTAGAGATGGTCTAGCGGGAGACACCGGGGAGCTGTTTTTT. Its protein product is CSARDGLAGDTGELFF. The V call is TRBV20-1, the J call TRBJ2-2, with TRBD2 matching 10 bases. CDR3 length: 16 residues. Unmatched junction bases numbered 4, after V lost 0 bases and J lost 3 bases. Germline CDR1 DFQATT, CDR2 SNEGSKA (reference sequence).

The CDR3 region is CASSPGRIYEQYV. The CDR3 nucleotides read TGTGCCAGCTCACCCGGACGGATCTACGAGCAGTACGTC. The rearrangement links TRBV18 to TRBJ2-7; D uncertain. Germline CDR1 reads KGHSH; CDR2 reads LQKENI. V was trimmed by 3 bases and J by 3 bases, leaving 9 bases between them. This CDR3 is 13 amino acids long.

The J gene is TRBJ2-7, the V gene TRBV13, with D perhaps assigned TRBD1 or TRBD2 (7 bases each). Trimming stripped 5 bases from V and 6 bases from J, with 23 bases between. Germline V lookup: CDR1 PRHDT, CDR2 FYEKMQ (reference sequence). This CDR3 spans 16 amino acids. Here the CDR3 DNA reads TGTGCCAGCAGCCTCCCCAGGGGGGGGGGAAGAGGCGAGCAGTACTTC. It yields the protein CASSLPRGGGRGEQYF. Drawing the rest from reference TRBV13 and TRBJ2-7, the complete variable domain is AAGVIQSPRHLIKEKRETATLKCYPIPRHDTVYWYQQGPGQDPQFLISFYEKMQSDKGSIPDRFSAQQFSDYHSELNMSSLELGDSALYFCASSLPRGGGRGEQYFGPGTRLTVT.

Ten or more counts support this clonotype. The rearrangement uses TRBV28 and TRBJ1-5; 10 nucleotides agree with TRBD1. Germline loops: CDR1 MDHEN, CDR2 SYDVKM. The CDR3 covers 20 residues. The ends lost 6 bases at V and 2 bases at J; junction bases unmatched: 19. The CDR3 DNA reads TGTGCCAGCAGGCGGGCGTGGGGGACAGGGGTGCACAAGGGCAATCAGCCCCAGCATTTT. It specifies CASRRAWGTGVHKGNQPQHF.

This clonotype was counted many times. The V gene is TRBV11-2, the J gene TRBJ2-1; possibly TRBD1 for D (5 bases). Trimming stripped 5 bases from V and 9 bases from J, with 29 bases between. CDR1 is SGHAT, CDR2 FQNNGV, per germline. The CDR3 is 18 amino acids. The CDR3 DNA reads TGTGCCAGCAGCGCCCTTCAGAGTGGCACAGTAGGGGTTGGTGAGCAGTTCTTC. Its translation: CASSALQSGTVGVGEQFF.

The CDR3, as DNA: TGTGCCAGCAGCCCAATAGCGGAGGGAGAGACCCAGTACTTC. Protein sequence: CASSPIAEGETQYF. The chain couples TRBV3-1 to TRBJ2-5; possibly TRBD2 for D (6 bases). This CDR3 contains 14 residues. V was cut by 4 bases and J by 4 bases, with 13 bases left in between. Germline V gene data show CDR1 as LGHDT and CDR2 as YNNKEL (reference sequence).

The gene calls are TRBV6-4 and TRBJ2-1; 7 nucleotides line up with TRBD2. With V trimmed by 2 bases and J by 8 bases, 6 bases remained unmatched. The length of the CDR3 is 14 residues. Germline CDR1 reads MRHNA; CDR2 reads SNTAGT. CDR3: CASSDGGVPHEQFF. In DNA, the CDR3 is TGTGCCAGCAGTGACGGGGGGGTTCCGCATGAGCAGTTCTTC.

This clonotype is medium-sized in the sample. CDR3 sequence (DNA): TGTGCCAGCAGTTACTCACTTGAGGGCTCCTACAATGAGCAGTTCTTC. It translates to CASSYSLEGSYNEQFF. The rearrangement uses TRBV6-5 and TRBJ2-1, with a tentative D call TRBD2 (5 bases). The CDR3 runs 16 residues. In germline, CDR1 is MNHEY, CDR2 SVGAGI. V lost 0 bases to trimming and J lost 0 bases, with 9 bases between them.

This clonotype was found many times. V and J are TRBV10-3 and TRBJ2-5; tentatively, D is TRBD1 (6 bases). The CDR3 is made up of 14 amino acids. V lost 4 bases to trimming and J lost 2 bases, with 11 bases between them. Germline V gene lookup returns CDR1 ENHRY and CDR2 SYGVKD. CDR3 sequence reads: CAISADRFQETQYF. Written as DNA, the CDR3 is TGTGCCATCAGTGCTGACAGGTTTCAAGAGACCCAGTACTTC.

In its sample, this clonotype was seen many times. The chain couples TRBV6-5 to TRBJ1-1; D is unclear. Trimming removed 4 bases at V and 1 base at J, with 7 bases between. Germline assignment: CDR1 MNHEY and CDR2 SVGAGI. The CDR3 consists of 13 residues. The CDR3 sequence is CASSSQENTEAFF. The CDR3 coding sequence is TGTGCCAGCAGTTCTCAGGAGAACACTGAAGCTTTCTTT.

This chain connects TRBV12-3 or TRBV12-4 to TRBJ2-2; TRBD1 aligns across 10 bases. The CDR3 is 15 amino acids. Trimming removed 6 bases from V and 4 bases from J; junction bases left unmatched: 5. CDR3 region: CASSRQGAVTGELFF. As DNA, the CDR3 is TGTGCCAGCAGCCGACAGGGGGCGGTCACCGGGGAGCTGTTTTTT.

This clonotype showed up many times. The rearrangement uses TRBV20-1 and TRBJ2-3, with 9 bases that match TRBD1. This CDR3 spans 15 amino acids. Germline values: CDR1 DFQATT, CDR2 SNEGSKA (reference sequence). V lost 5 bases, J lost 6 bases, and 12 bases stayed unmatched. The CDR3 is CSAYPGQGWEDTQYF. The CDR3, as DNA: TGCAGTGCTTATCCGGGACAGGGATGGGAGGATACGCAGTATTTT.

This clonotype occurred many times. The rearrangement uses TRBV5-6 and TRBJ2-1; D is ambiguous. The ends were cut back, 6 bases at V and 8 bases at J, with 24 bases in the middle. Germline values: CDR1 SGHDT, CDR2 YYEEEE. The CDR3 sequence is 16 residues long. For the CDR3, the DNA is TGTGCCAGCACCCCTCTCTTTGAGAGCCTGGTCGATGAGCAGTTCTTC. Its protein product is CASTPLFESLVDEQFF. Drawing the rest from reference TRBV5-6 and TRBJ2-1, the complete variable domain is DAGVTQSPTHLIKTRGQQVTLRCSPKSGHDTVSWYQQALGQGPQFIFQYYEEEERQRGNFPDRFSGHQFPNYSSELNVNALLLGDSALYLCASTPLFESLVDEQFFGPGTRLTVL.

This clonotype was counted at least ten times. The CDR3 DNA is TGCAGTGCTAGTCCAGGGCACATAGCCAAAAACATTCAGTACTTC. It translates to CSASPGHIAKNIQYF. The rearrangement uses TRBV20-1 and TRBJ2-4; possibly TRBD1 for D (5 bases). The germline V gene has CDR1 DFQATT and CDR2 SNEGSKA (reference sequence). The V end lost 3 bases, the J end lost 0 bases, and 12 bases lay between the germline ends. The CDR3 totals 15 residues.

The chain has TRBV3-1 and TRBJ1-1, with D unclear. This CDR3 is 14 amino acids long. Germline V gene data show CDR1 as LGHDT and CDR2 as YNNKEL (reference sequence). V lost 1 base to trimming and J lost 2 bases, with 8 bases between them. The DNA of the CDR3 is TGTGCCAGCAGCCAAGGTCGCAGAAACACTGAAGCTTTCTTT. Amino acids: CASSQGRRNTEAFF. Full variable domain (remainder filled in from reference TRBV3-1 and TRBJ1-1): DTAVSQTPKYLVTQMGNDKSIKCEQNLGHDTMYWYKQDSKKFLKIMFSYNNKELIINETVPNRFSPKSPDKAHLNLHINSLELGDSAVYFCASSQGRRNTEAFFGQGTRLTVV.

The table lists this clonotype with many counts. V and J are TRBV9 and TRBJ1-2; unclear D gene. The CDR3 sequence is 15 residues long. CDR1 and CDR2 (germline): SGDLS, YYNGEE. Trimming removed 0 bases from V and 2 bases from J, with 11 bases in between. The CDR3 loop reads CASSVEAGVNYGYTF. CDR3 coding DNA: TGTGCCAGCAGCGTAGAGGCGGGAGTGAACTATGGCTACACCTTC. Complete variable domain (other parts from reference TRBV9 and TRBJ1-2): DSGVTQTPKHLITATGQRVTLRCSPRSGDLSVYWYQQSLDQGLQFLIQYYNGEERAKGNILERFSAQQFPDLHSELNLSSLELGDSALYFCASSVEAGVNYGYTFGSGTRLTVV.

Regarding this clonotype: A much bigger clone sits one base away, suggesting this may be a read error. The rearrangement uses TRBV14 and TRBJ2-1; 10 nucleotides line up with TRBD2. After removal of 2 bases from V and 3 bases from J, the junction contained 4 bases not matched to a gene. The V gene's germline CDR1 is SGHDN and CDR2 FVKESK. This CDR3 region has 16 residues. The CDR3 region has the DNA TGTGCCAGCAGCCAACTAGCGGGAGTGGTCTACAATGAGCAGTTCTTC. Protein product: CASSQLAGVVYNEQFF.

At least ten counts were recorded for this clonotype. V gene TRBV12-3 or TRBV12-4 combines with J gene TRBJ2-3; D remains ambiguous. Trimming stripped 4 bases from V and 2 bases from J, with 4 bases between. The CDR3 runs to 12 residues. The CDR3 DNA follows: TGTGCCAGCAGTTCAGCCACAGATACGCAGTATTTT. It specifies CASSSATDTQYF.

This clonotype was detected ten times or more. The chain is built from TRBV20-1 and TRBJ2-1; TRBD2 might be the D (6 bases). Trimming took off 5 bases at V and 4 bases at J, with 18 bases between the two ends. The CDR3 runs 15 residues. In germline, CDR1 is DFQATT, CDR2 SNEGSKA (reference sequence). The CDR3 spells CSALLREIPYNEQFF. CDR3 sequence (DNA): TGCAGTGCTTTACTACGGGAGATCCCTTACAATGAGCAGTTCTTC.

The table lists this clonotype with many counts. The chain carries TRBV29-1 and TRBJ1-2, with TRBD1 matching over 7 bases. This CDR3 has 13 residues. V dropped 4 bases and J dropped 4; count of bases not matched to a gene: 6. The germline V gene has CDR1 SQVTM and CDR2 ANQGSEA. CDR3 sequence: CSVVRDRAYGYTF. The CDR3 bases are TGCAGCGTTGTGAGGGACAGAGCCTATGGCTACACCTTC.

By frequency in the sample, this clonotype is medium-sized (0.01 to 0.1%). The rearrangement joins TRBV4-1 to TRBJ1-1; tentative D call: TRBD1 (5 bases). This CDR3 spans 14 amino acids. Deletions cut 0 bases from V and 8 bases from J, with 13 bases between. Germline V lookup: CDR1 MGHRA, CDR2 YSYEKL. The CDR3 DNA follows: TGCGCCAGCAGCCAAGATCGGGGGGAGAGGGAAGCTTTCTTT. It yields the protein CASSQDRGEREAFF.

This clonotype was detected many times. This chain links TRBV12-3 or TRBV12-4 with TRBJ1-2; 7 bases line up with TRBD1. Germline trimming cut 3 bases from V and 5 bases from J; bases unmatched to any gene: 18. This CDR3 has 18 residues. For the CDR3, the DNA is TGTGCCAGCAGTTTTTTAGGCGGAGGAGTAGGGGGCGGGTATGGCTACACCTTC. This translates into CASSFLGGGVGGGYGYTF.

This clonotype was seen at least ten times. The chain employs TRBV27 and TRBJ2-7; tentative D call: TRBD2 (7 bases). V was clipped by 1 base and J by 9 bases, with 19 bases between them. Looked up from germline, CDR1 is MNHEY and CDR2 is SMNVEV (reference sequence). The CDR3 consists of 15 residues. The DNA of the CDR3 is TGTGCCAGCAGTTTATTCGGTGGGGGGGCCGGGGTGCAGTACTTC. Amino acids: CASSLFGGGAGVQYF.

This clonotype was recorded at least ten times. This chain uses TRBV7-9 with TRBJ1-1, with 10 positions matching TRBD1. The V gene end was trimmed by 5 bases and the J gene end by 4 bases; junction bases not matched to a gene: 4. The CDR3 consists of 14 residues. Germline V lookup: CDR1 SEHNR, CDR2 FQNEAQ (reference sequence). The DNA of the CDR3 is TGTGCCAGCAGCCGACAGGGGGCAATCACTGAAGCTTTCTTT. Its protein product is CASSRQGAITEAFF.

This clonotype came up many times. J is TRBJ2-3 and V is TRBV6-1; D tentatively fits TRBD1 or TRBD2 (5 bases each). CDR1 is MNHNS, CDR2 SASEGT, per germline. Trimming removed 2 bases from V and 0 bases from J, with 6 bases in between. CDR3 length: 14 amino acids. The CDR3 DNA is TGTGCCAGCAGTGAATGGGACAGCACAGATACGCAGTATTTT. Translation: CASSEWDSTDTQYF.

This clonotype was counted many times. This chain links TRBV5-8 with TRBJ1-5; 8 nucleotides agree with TRBD1. The germline V gene has CDR1 SGHTS and CDR2 YDEGEE. V gave up 4 bases and J gave up 3 bases; unmatched junction bases: 3. This CDR3 is built from 14 residues. CDR3 sequence: CASSLDRVNQPQHF. The CDR3 bases are TGTGCCAGCAGCCTGGACAGGGTCAATCAGCCCCAGCATTTT.